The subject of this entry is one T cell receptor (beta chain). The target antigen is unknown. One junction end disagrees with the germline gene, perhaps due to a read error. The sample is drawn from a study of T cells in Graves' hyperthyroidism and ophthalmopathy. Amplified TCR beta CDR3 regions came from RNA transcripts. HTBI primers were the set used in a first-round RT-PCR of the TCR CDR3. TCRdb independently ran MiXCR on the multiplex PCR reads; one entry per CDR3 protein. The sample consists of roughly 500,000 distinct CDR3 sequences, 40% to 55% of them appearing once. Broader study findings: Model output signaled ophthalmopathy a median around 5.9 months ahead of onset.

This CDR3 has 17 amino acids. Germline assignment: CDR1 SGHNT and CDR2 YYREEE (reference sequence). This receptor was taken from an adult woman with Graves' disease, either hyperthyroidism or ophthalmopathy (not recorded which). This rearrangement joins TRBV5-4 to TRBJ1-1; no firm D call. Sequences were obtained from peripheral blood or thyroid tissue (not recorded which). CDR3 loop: CASSPGGGGASNTEAFF. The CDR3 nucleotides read TGCGCCAGCAGCCCGGGAGGTGGCGGTGCGTCGAACACTGAAGCTTTCTTT.